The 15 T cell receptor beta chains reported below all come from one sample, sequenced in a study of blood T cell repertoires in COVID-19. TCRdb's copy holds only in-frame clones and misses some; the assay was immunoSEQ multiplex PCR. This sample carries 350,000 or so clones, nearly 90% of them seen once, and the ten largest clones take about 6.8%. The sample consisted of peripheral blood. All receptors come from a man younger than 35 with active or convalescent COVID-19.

DNA for the CDR3: TGTGCCAGTACCCTTGGGGCCACAGGCTATGGCTACACCTTC. This translates into CASTLGATGYGYTF. The chain carries TRBV19 and TRBJ1-2; possibly TRBD1 for D (5 bases). Germline CDR1 reads LNHDA; CDR2 reads SQIVND (reference sequence). The CDR3 has 14 amino acids. V was clipped by 7 bases and J by 4 bases, with 16 bases between them. The whole variable domain, filled in from reference TRBV19 and TRBJ1-2, reads DGGITQSPKYLFRKEGQNVTLSCEQNLNHDAMYWYRQDPGQGLRLIYYSQIVNDFQKGDIAEGYSVSREKKESFPLTVTSAQKNPTAFYLCASTLGATGYGYTFGSGTRLTVV.

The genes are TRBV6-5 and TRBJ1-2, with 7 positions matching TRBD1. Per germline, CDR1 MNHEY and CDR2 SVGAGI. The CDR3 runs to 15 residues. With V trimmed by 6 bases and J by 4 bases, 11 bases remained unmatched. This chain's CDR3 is CASRPGDRRFYGYTF. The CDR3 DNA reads TGTGCCAGCAGACCCGGGGACAGAAGATTCTATGGCTACACCTTC.

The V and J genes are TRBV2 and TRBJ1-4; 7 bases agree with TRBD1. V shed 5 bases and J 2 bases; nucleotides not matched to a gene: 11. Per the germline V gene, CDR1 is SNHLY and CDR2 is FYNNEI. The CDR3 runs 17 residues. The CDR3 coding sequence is TGTGCCAGCAGTACACGACAGGGAAGGGGGACTAATGAAAAACTGTTTTTT. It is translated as CASSTRQGRGTNEKLFF.

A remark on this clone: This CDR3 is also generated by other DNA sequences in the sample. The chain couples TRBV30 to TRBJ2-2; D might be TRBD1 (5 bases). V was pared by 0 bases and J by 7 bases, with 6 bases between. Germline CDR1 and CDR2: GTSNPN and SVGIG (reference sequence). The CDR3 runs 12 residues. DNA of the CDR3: TGTGCCTGGAGTGTTAGGGGCGGGGAGCTGTTTTTT. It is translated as CAWSVRGGELFF. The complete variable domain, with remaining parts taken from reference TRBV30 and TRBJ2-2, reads SQTIHQWPATLVQPVGSPLSLECTVEGTSNPNLYWYRQAAGRGLQLLFYSVGIGQISSEVPQNLSASRPQDRQFILSSKKLLLSDSGFYLCAWSVRGGELFFGEGSRLTVL.

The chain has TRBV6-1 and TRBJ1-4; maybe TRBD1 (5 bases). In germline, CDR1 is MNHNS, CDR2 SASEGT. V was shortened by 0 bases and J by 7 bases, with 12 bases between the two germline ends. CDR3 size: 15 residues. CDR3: CASSEAQGGSEKLFF. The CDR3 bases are TGTGCCAGCAGTGAAGCGCAGGGAGGGAGTGAAAAACTGTTTTTT.

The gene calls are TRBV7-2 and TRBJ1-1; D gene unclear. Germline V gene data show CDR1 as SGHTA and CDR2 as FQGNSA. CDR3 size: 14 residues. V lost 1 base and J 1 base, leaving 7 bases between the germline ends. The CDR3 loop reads CASSLGGANTEAFF. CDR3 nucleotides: TGTGCCAGCAGCTTAGGGGGAGCGAACACTGAAGCTTTCTTT.

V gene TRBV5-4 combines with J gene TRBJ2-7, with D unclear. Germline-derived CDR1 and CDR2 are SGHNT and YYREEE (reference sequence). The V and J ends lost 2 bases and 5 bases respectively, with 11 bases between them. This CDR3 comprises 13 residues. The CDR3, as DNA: TGTGCCAGCAGCTTCGACGTTCGGGACGAGCAGTACTTC. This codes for CASSFDVRDEQYF.

The CDR3 region has the DNA TGTGCCAGCAGCCAGAGGGTGAAAGAGACCCAGTACTTC. It is translated as CASSQRVKETQYF. V is TRBV13 and J is TRBJ2-5, with D perhaps TRBD2 (5 bases). Trimming took off 5 bases at V and 3 bases at J, with 10 bases between the two ends. This CDR3 contains 13 residues. Germline lookup yields CDR1 PRHDT and CDR2 FYEKMQ (reference sequence).

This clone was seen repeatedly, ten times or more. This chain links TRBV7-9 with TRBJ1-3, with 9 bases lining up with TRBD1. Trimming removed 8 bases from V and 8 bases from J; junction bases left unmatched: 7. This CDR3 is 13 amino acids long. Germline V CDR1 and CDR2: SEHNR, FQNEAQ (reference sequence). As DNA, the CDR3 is TGTGCCAGCGGGGGACAGGGTATTGACACCATATATTTT. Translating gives CASGGQGIDTIYF.

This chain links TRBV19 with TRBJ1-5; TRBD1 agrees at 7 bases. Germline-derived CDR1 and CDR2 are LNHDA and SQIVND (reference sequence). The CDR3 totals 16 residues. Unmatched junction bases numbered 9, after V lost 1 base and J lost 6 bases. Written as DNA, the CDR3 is TGTGCCAGTAGTATAGGACAGGGTCGGGGCGCTCAGCCCCAGCATTTT. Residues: CASSIGQGRGAQPQHF.

CDR3 nucleotide sequence: TGTGCCAGCAGTTTAGTTTCAGGACAGGGACTTAAGCAGTACTTC. Protein sequence: CASSLVSGQGLKQYF. The V and J genes are TRBV28 and TRBJ2-7, with 8 bases that match TRBD1. The CDR3 length is 15 residues. Germline CDR1 and CDR2: MDHEN and SYDVKM. V was pared by 2 bases and J by 8 bases, with 11 bases of the junction left unmatched.

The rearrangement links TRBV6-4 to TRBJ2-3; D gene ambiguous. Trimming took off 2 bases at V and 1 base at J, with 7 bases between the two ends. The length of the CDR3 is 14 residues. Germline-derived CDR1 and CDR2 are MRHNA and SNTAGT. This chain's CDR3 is CASSDVGGTDTQYF. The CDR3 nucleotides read TGTGCCAGCAGTGACGTCGGAGGCACAGATACGCAGTATTTT.

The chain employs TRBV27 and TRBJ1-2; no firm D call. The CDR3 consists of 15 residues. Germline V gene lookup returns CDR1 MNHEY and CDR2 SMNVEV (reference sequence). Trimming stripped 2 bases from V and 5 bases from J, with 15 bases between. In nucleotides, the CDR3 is TGTGCCAGCAGTTTACACTACGGTGCCCGGTATGGCTACACCTTC. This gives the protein CASSLHYGARYGYTF.

CDR3 nucleotide sequence: TGTGCCAGCAGCGAGGGTGGGGGGAAGGCTAATGAAAAACTGTTTTTT. Protein: CASSEGGGKANEKLFF. The chain is built from TRBV9 and TRBJ1-4; a possible D gene is TRBD1 (5 bases). The CDR3 length is 16 residues. Looked up from germline, CDR1 is SGDLS and CDR2 is YYNGEE. Deletions cut 3 bases from V and 3 bases from J, with 15 bases between.

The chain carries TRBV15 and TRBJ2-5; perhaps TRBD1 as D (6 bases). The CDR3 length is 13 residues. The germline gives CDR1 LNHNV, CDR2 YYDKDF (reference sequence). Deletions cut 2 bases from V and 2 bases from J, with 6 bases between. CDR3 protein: CATSRQGQETQYF. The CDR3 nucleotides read TGTGCCACCAGCAGACAGGGGCAAGAGACCCAGTACTTC.